This T cell receptor beta chain was profiled in a study of T cells in localized non-small cell lung cancer. Notes on this clone: Its target is unknown.

Trimming removed 3 bases from V and 4 bases from J, with 10 bases in between. CDR3 length equals 13 residues. Germline CDR1 is SGHDT and CDR2 is YYEEEE. Study-level points and caveats: Longer survival (overall) was linked to higher T cell density in blood. Without multi-region sequencing, intratumor heterogeneity could not be excluded. Out of the top 100 tumor clones, a median around 60 were seen in adjacent lung. Adjacent uninvolved lung had the highest clonality, suggesting focused antigen responses.

Generated by immunoSEQ multiplex PCR, the TCRdb table keeps only in-frame clones and is missing some. The sample comprises 11,000 or so clones, 85% to 90% of which are singletons, and 20% to 25% rests with the top ten. The J gene is TRBJ1-2, the V gene TRBV5-6, with D unresolved. This sequence originates from a male donor older than 55 with stage I lung adenocarcinoma. The specimen comprised peripheral blood, sampled before any cancer treatment. The CDR3 bases are TGTGCCAGCAGCTCTGACGGGCGCTATGGCTACACCTTC. It encodes CASSSDGRYGYTF.